The 29 T cell receptor beta chains reported below all come from one sample, sequenced in a study of T-cell memory formation after mild COVID-19. In TCRdb, the 5' RACE reads were re-called with MiXCR into one record per CDR3 protein. Found here are 200,000 to 250,000 distinct CDR3 sequences, 7.5% to 10% of them singletons; the top ten hold roughly 4%. The sequencing input was PBMCs or a T cell subset sorted from them (not recorded which). Every receptor here comes from a man younger than 35 who had mild COVID-19 (a few samples of this study predate the infection). Cell type and time point are not known.

The table lists this clonotype with many counts. The chain carries TRBV3-1 and TRBJ2-5, with 12 bases aligning to TRBD2. The trim removed 0 bases at V and 7 bases at J, leaving 6 bases unmatched. CDR3 size: 16 residues. Germline V CDR1 and CDR2: LGHDT, YNNKEL (reference sequence). The CDR3: CASSQDLTSGGRTQYF. For the CDR3, the DNA is TGTGCCAGCAGCCAAGATCTTACTAGCGGGGGGCGGACCCAGTACTTC.

The V call is TRBV4-1, the J call TRBJ1-6; D gene unclear. CDR1 is MGHRA and CDR2 is YSYEKL in the germline V gene. The V and J ends lost 1 base and 4 bases respectively, with 11 bases between them. The CDR3 has 16 amino acids. CDR3 coding DNA: TGCGCCAGCAGCCAAGCGATATGGGATTATAATTCACCCCTCCACTTT. Translated: CASSQAIWDYNSPLHF.

This clonotype was detected ten times or more. This sequence joins TRBV7-2 and TRBJ1-2; 8 bases are a match to TRBD1. CDR1 and CDR2 (germline): SGHTA, FQGNSA. The CDR3 totals 15 residues. The ends lost 5 bases at V and 3 bases at J; junction bases unmatched: 8. CDR3 in amino acids: CASSPGQGLDYGYTF. The CDR3 DNA reads TGTGCCAGCAGCCCCGGACAGGGCCTCGACTATGGCTACACCTTC.

The sample holds many counts of this clonotype. The J gene is TRBJ2-1, the V gene TRBV12-3 or TRBV12-4, with 11 bases aligning to TRBD2. The CDR3 runs 15 residues. V was pared by 5 bases and J by 6 bases, with 6 bases of the junction left unmatched. The CDR3 bases are TGTGCCAGCAGTCAATGGACTAGCGGGTTCAATGAGCAGTTCTTC. Translation gives CASSQWTSGFNEQFF.

This chain joins TRBV2 and TRBJ2-2, with D perhaps matching TRBD2 (5 bases). From germline, CDR1 is SNHLY and CDR2 FYNNEI. The CDR3 length is 12 residues. CDR3 sequence (DNA): TGTGCAACGAGTAGCGACTCCGGGGAGCTGTTTTTT. Protein sequence: CATSSDSGELFF. Complete variable domain (other parts from reference TRBV2 and TRBJ2-2): EPEVTQTPSHQVTQMGQEVILRCVPISNHLYFYWYRQILGQKVEFLVSFYNNEISEKSEIFDDQFSVERPDGSNFTLKIRSTKLEDSAMYFCATSSDSGELFFGEGSRLTVL.

The chain links TRBV20-1 to TRBJ1-1, with D uncertain. The germline gives CDR1 DFQATT, CDR2 SNEGSKA (reference sequence). The CDR3 is made up of 14 amino acids. Trimming took off 5 bases at V and 1 base at J, with 14 bases between the two ends. The CDR3 region is CSAPAGLPNTEAFF. The CDR3 nucleotides read TGCAGTGCTCCTGCGGGTCTGCCGAACACTGAAGCTTTCTTT.

This clonotype was seen ten or more times. The chain links TRBV4-3 to TRBJ1-6, with D hard to call. The germline V gene encodes CDR1 LGHNA and CDR2 YSLEER. The CDR3 has 13 amino acids. Trimming left V 0 bases short and J 7 bases short, with 4 bases between. This CDR3 reads CASSQETNSPLHF. CDR3 bases: TGCGCCAGCAGCCAAGAAACGAATTCACCCCTCCACTTT.

In this sample, this clonotype turned up many times. Written as DNA, the CDR3 is TGTGCCAGCACTCCAGGGGTGGGCACTGAAGCTTTCTTT. Translation gives CASTPGVGTEAFF. The chain employs TRBV12-3 or TRBV12-4 and TRBJ1-1; D possibly corresponds to TRBD1 (6 bases). This CDR3 is built from 13 residues. Trimming stripped 7 bases from V and 4 bases from J, with 13 bases between.

This chain joins TRBV7-2 and TRBJ2-3, with 16 bases lining up with TRBD2. The CDR3 has 18 residues. Looked up from germline, CDR1 is SGHTA and CDR2 is FQGNSA. The V gene end was trimmed by 4 bases and the J gene end by 4 bases; junction bases not matched to a gene: 8. CDR3 sequence reads: CASSSPGTSGGAADTQYF. The CDR3 DNA reads as TGTGCCAGCAGCTCCCCCGGGACTAGCGGGGGGGCTGCAGATACGCAGTATTTT.

The chain combines TRBV29-1 with TRBJ1-1; D is undetermined. CDR3 length: 12 amino acids. The V gene lost 5 bases and the J gene lost 5 bases, with 12 bases spanning the gap. Germline loops: CDR1 SQVTM, CDR2 ANQGSEA. The chain's CDR3 is CSVLGFWTEAFF. The CDR3 DNA is TGCAGCGTTTTGGGCTTTTGGACTGAAGCTTTCTTT.

This rearrangement joins TRBV11-2 to TRBJ1-4, with 10 bases that match TRBD1. Germline V gene lookup returns CDR1 SGHAT and CDR2 FQNNGV. This CDR3 comprises 16 residues. V lost 3 bases to trimming and J lost 6 bases; unmatched junction nucleotides: 7. The CDR3 coding sequence is TGTGCCAGCAGCTTTCCCCCCGGACAGGGGGATGAAAAACTGTTTTTT. Its protein is CASSFPPGQGDEKLFF.

This clonotype was seen only a few times. This rearrangement joins TRBV5-1 to TRBJ2-7, with 9 bases lining up with TRBD1. This CDR3 has 15 amino acids. With 1 base clipped from V and 3 bases from J, the junction kept 5 bases outside the gene matches. Germline assignment: CDR1 SGHRS and CDR2 YFSETQ. The CDR3 spells CASSLTGGYLYEQYF. The CDR3 nucleotides read TGCGCCAGCAGCTTGACAGGGGGCTACCTCTACGAGCAGTACTTC. Looking up the rest from reference TRBV5-1 and TRBJ2-7 gives the full variable domain: KAGVTQTPRYLIKTRGQQVTLSCSPISGHRSVSWYQQTPGQGLQFLFEYFSETQRNKGNFPGRFSGRQFSNSRSEMNVSTLELGDSALYLCASSLTGGYLYEQYFGPGTRLTVT.

This clonotype was observed at least ten times. The rearrangement uses TRBV4-2 and TRBJ2-7; 7 bases are shared with TRBD2. The CDR3 is 15 residues long. Germline CDR1 is LGHNA and CDR2 is YNFKEQ. V shed 1 base, J shed 0 bases, and the junction held 3 bases outside the gene matches. The CDR3 is CASSQVAGVSYEQYF. The CDR3 region has the DNA TGTGCCAGCAGCCAAGTTGCGGGGGTCTCCTACGAGCAGTACTTC.

The chain combines TRBV7-3 with TRBJ2-1, with 9 bases lining up with TRBD1. Trimming removed 4 bases from V and 8 bases from J; junction bases left unmatched: 9. Looked up from germline, CDR1 is SGHTA and CDR2 is FQGTGA. There are 15 residues in the CDR3. CDR3 bases: TGTGCCAGCAGCTCGGGACAGGGACTTAGGCATGAGCAGTTCTTC. This sequence encodes CASSSGQGLRHEQFF.

This clonotype was counted ten times or more. The V call is TRBV20-1, the J call TRBJ1-6; D is unresolved. CDR1 DFQATT and CDR2 SNEGSKA come from the germline V gene (reference sequence). The CDR3 is made up of 15 amino acids. The V end lost 2 bases, the J end lost 10 bases, and 18 bases lay between the germline ends. As DNA, the CDR3 is TGCAGTGCTAGACCCCTGGGTAAGGAGGACTCACCCCTCCACTTT. As protein: CSARPLGKEDSPLHF.

V gene TRBV27 combines with J gene TRBJ2-1, with D perhaps TRBD1 (5 bases). The germline gives CDR1 MNHEY, CDR2 SMNVEV (reference sequence). The CDR3 is 12 residues long. The ends were cut back, 6 bases at V and 7 bases at J, with 10 bases in the middle. CDR3 sequence reads: CASSGKGNEQFF. The CDR3, as DNA: TGTGCCAGCAGCGGAAAGGGGAATGAGCAGTTCTTC.

V is TRBV6-2 or TRBV6-3 and J is TRBJ1-5; D is unclear. This CDR3 has 15 amino acids. Looked up from germline, CDR1 is MNHEY and CDR2 is SVGEGT. The germline V and J ends were trimmed by 8 bases and 0 bases, with 14 bases remaining between them. The CDR3 DNA reads TGTGCCAGCCGGGTCAAGCTGGATAGCAATCAGCCCCAGCATTTT. It specifies CASRVKLDSNQPQHF.

The table lists this clonotype with a few counts. The rearrangement joins TRBV4-3 to TRBJ1-4; D may be TRBD1 (5 bases). The CDR3 has 18 amino acids. The germline V gene has CDR1 LGHNA and CDR2 YSLEER. With 0 bases removed from V and 7 bases from J, the gap between germline ends came to 21 bases. CDR3 coding DNA: TGCGCCAGCAGCCAAGATGGTTGGCAGGGTGGAGGGGCTGAAAAACTGTTTTTT. Residues: CASSQDGWQGGGAEKLFF.

This clonotype turned up a few times. V is TRBV7-3 and J is TRBJ2-1; 10 nucleotides agree with TRBD2. The junction had 8 bases not matched to a gene; V was cut back by 5 bases and J by 4 bases. This CDR3 has 16 amino acids. Germline V gene sequence: CDR1 SGHTA, CDR2 FQGTGA. CDR3 residues: CASSRSGGAGYNEQFF. CDR3 coding DNA: TGTGCCAGCAGCCGGAGCGGGGGGGCCGGATACAATGAGCAGTTCTTC.

In this sample, this clonotype turned up many times. V usage is TRBV11-2 and J usage is TRBJ2-3; no clear D. Trimming left V 4 bases short and J 2 bases short, with 1 base between. CDR3 size: 11 residues. Germline CDR1 reads SGHAT; CDR2 reads FQNNGV. The CDR3 bases are TGTGCCAGCAGCTCCACAGATACGCAGTATTTT. It yields the protein CASSSTDTQYF.

This clonotype was picked up many times. This chain uses TRBV20-1 with TRBJ1-1; 10 bases map to TRBD1. Germline-derived CDR1 and CDR2 are DFQATT and SNEGSKA (reference sequence). The CDR3 has 14 residues. V gave up 5 bases and J gave up 6 bases; unmatched junction bases: 9. The CDR3 region is CSADSTGGWAEAFF. In DNA, the CDR3 is TGCAGTGCTGACTCGACAGGGGGCTGGGCTGAAGCTTTCTTT.

The V gene is TRBV7-2, the J gene TRBJ2-7; tentatively, D is TRBD2 (7 bases). Trimming pared 2 bases from V and 7 bases from J, leaving 12 bases between. This CDR3 has 13 residues. Per germline, CDR1 SGHTA and CDR2 FQGNSA. In DNA form, the CDR3 reads TGTGCCAGCAGCTTATGGGGGGGCGTAGAGCAGTACGTC. Amino acids: CASSLWGGVEQYV.

V usage is TRBV10-3 and J usage is TRBJ2-7; the D gene is possibly TRBD1 (6 bases). Trimming left V 2 bases short and J 3 bases short, with 14 bases between. The germline gives CDR1 ENHRY, CDR2 SYGVKD. The CDR3 has 15 amino acids. The CDR3 DNA is TGTGCCATCAGTGAGCGGCAGGGGACAATCTACGAGCAGTACTTC. Translated: CAISERQGTIYEQYF.

This clonotype was counted between two and nine times. V is TRBV29-1 and J is TRBJ1-1; TRBD1 is a possible D gene (5 bases). CDR3 length: 14 amino acids. In germline, CDR1 is SQVTM, CDR2 ANQGSEA. V dropped 3 bases and J dropped 5 bases, with 16 bases sitting between them. In DNA, the CDR3 is TGCAGCGTTGAGGGATGGGGGTTAGGAACTGAAGCTTTCTTT. Amino acids: CSVEGWGLGTEAFF.

This clonotype was seen more than once but under ten times. The rearrangement joins TRBV4-1 to TRBJ1-1, with D uncertain. Germline assignment: CDR1 MGHRA and CDR2 YSYEKL. This CDR3 has 13 amino acids. Trimming took off 3 bases at V and 1 base at J, with 6 bases between the two ends. CDR3 amino acids: CASSHPKNTEAFF. In DNA form, the CDR3 reads TGCGCCAGCAGCCACCCGAAGAACACTGAAGCTTTCTTT.

This rearrangement joins TRBV4-1 to TRBJ1-2; D may be TRBD1 (6 bases). Germline CDR1 and CDR2: MGHRA and YSYEKL. CDR3 length: 14 residues. Trimming removed 4 bases at V and 0 bases at J, with 9 bases between. The CDR3 DNA reads TGCGCCAGCAGCCGCCAGGGGACTAACTATGGCTACACCTTC. It yields the protein CASSRQGTNYGYTF.

This clonotype was counted only a few times. The genes are TRBV2 and TRBJ2-4; 9 bases match TRBD2. The CDR3 consists of 15 residues. From germline, CDR1 is SNHLY and CDR2 FYNNEI. Written as DNA, the CDR3 is TGTGCTACTGCCCCTCTAGCGGGGCTTCAAAACATTCAGTACTTC. Protein: CATAPLAGLQNIQYF.

In this sample, this clonotype turned up many times. The chain recombines TRBV4-3 with TRBJ2-5, with D unresolved. Germline CDR1 reads LGHNA; CDR2 reads YSLEER. V was clipped by 0 bases and J by 7 bases, with 6 bases between them. The CDR3 length is 12 residues. The CDR3 is CASSQDLGTQYF. In nucleotides, the CDR3 is TGCGCCAGCAGCCAAGATTTGGGGACCCAGTACTTC.

The rearrangement uses TRBV2 and TRBJ2-7; D possibly uses TRBD1 or TRBD2 (5 bases each). Germline assignment: CDR1 SNHLY and CDR2 FYNNEI. The CDR3 runs 15 residues. The germline V and J ends were trimmed by 4 bases and 7 bases, with 20 bases remaining between them. The CDR3 sequence: CASSGSGTAWGEQYF. CDR3 nucleotides: TGTGCCAGCAGTGGATCGGGGACGGCTTGGGGGGAGCAGTACTTC.